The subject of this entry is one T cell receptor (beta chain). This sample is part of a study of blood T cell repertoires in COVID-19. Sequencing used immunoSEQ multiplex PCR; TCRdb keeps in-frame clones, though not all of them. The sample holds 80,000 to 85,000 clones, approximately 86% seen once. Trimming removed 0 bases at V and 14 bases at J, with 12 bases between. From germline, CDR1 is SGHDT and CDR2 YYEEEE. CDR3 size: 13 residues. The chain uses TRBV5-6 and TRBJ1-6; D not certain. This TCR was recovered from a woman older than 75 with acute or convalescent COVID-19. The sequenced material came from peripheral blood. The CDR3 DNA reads TGTGCCAGCAGCTTGGACGATGCTGCGGCCCTCCACTTT. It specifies CASSLDDAAALHF.